Presented here are 13 T cell receptor beta chains from one specimen sequenced in a study of blood T cell repertoires in COVID-19. Profiling relied on immunoSEQ multiplex PCR, and the TCRdb table lists in-frame clones only, not all of them. The sample yields 180,000 or so clones, approximately 83% seen once. The sample taken for sequencing was PBMCs or T cells enriched from blood (not recorded which). These receptors all stem from a man aged 40-49 years who had recovered from COVID-19.

This clone was picked up many times. The gene calls are TRBV7-2 and TRBJ2-7; tentatively, D is TRBD1 (5 bases). The CDR3 is 14 residues long. CDR1 and CDR2 (germline): SGHTA, FQGNSA. Trimming pared 5 bases from V and 7 bases from J, leaving 18 bases between. The CDR3 sequence: CASSERGRVGEQYF. The CDR3 coding sequence is TGTGCCAGCAGCGAAAGGGGCAGGGTTGGGGAGCAGTACTTC.

The CDR3 DNA reads TGTGCCAGCAGTGAAAGGGGCAGTCTAAGTTCCTACAATGAGCAGTTCTTC. Its protein product is CASSERGSLSSYNEQFF. J is TRBJ2-1 and V is TRBV2, with D perhaps matching TRBD1 (5 bases). V lost 2 bases and J lost 1, with 15 bases in between. Germline V gene lookup returns CDR1 SNHLY and CDR2 FYNNEI. CDR3 length: 17 residues.

This clone was seen only a few times. The rearrangement uses TRBV29-1 and TRBJ1-1; 7 nucleotides match TRBD1. The CDR3 sequence is 16 residues long. The ends lost 7 bases at V and 1 base at J; junction bases unmatched: 15. The V gene's germline CDR1 is SQVTM and CDR2 ANQGSEA. The chain's CDR3 is CSAGRTGATPNTEAFF. In nucleotides, the CDR3 is TGCAGCGCTGGAAGGACAGGCGCAACCCCGAACACTGAAGCTTTCTTT.

This chain links TRBV28 with TRBJ2-5; 12 nucleotides match TRBD2. The length of the CDR3 is 15 residues. V was clipped by 6 bases and J by 3 bases; unmatched bases: 5. CDR1 is MDHEN and CDR2 is SYDVKM in the germline V gene. The CDR3, as DNA: TGTGCCAGCAGCTATAGACTAGCGGGAGAAGAGACCCAGTACTTC. Translation: CASSYRLAGEETQYF.

This chain connects TRBV10-3 to TRBJ1-2; 8 bases are shared with TRBD1. The ends lost 5 bases at V and 3 bases at J; junction bases unmatched: 2. Germline lookup yields CDR1 ENHRY and CDR2 SYGVKD. This CDR3 has 13 residues. The CDR3 reads CAISQTGDYGYTF. In DNA, the CDR3 is TGTGCCATCAGTCAGACAGGGGACTATGGCTACACCTTC.

The J gene is TRBJ1-2, the V gene TRBV18, with TRBD1 identical over 10 bases. The CDR3 length is 16 residues. Trimming at V came to 3 bases and at J to 8 bases, leaving 12 bases not matched to a gene. Germline values: CDR1 KGHSH, CDR2 LQKENI. CDR3 in DNA: TGTGCCAGCTCACCCAGCCAGACAGGGGGCATCGTGGGCTACACCTTC. It yields the protein CASSPSQTGGIVGYTF.

The chain combines TRBV4-2 with TRBJ2-1, with D perhaps TRBD2 (5 bases). This CDR3 is built from 16 residues. Germline loops: CDR1 LGHNA, CDR2 YNFKEQ. The germline V and J ends were trimmed by 1 base and 8 bases, with 18 bases remaining between them. The CDR3 loop is CASSQVRAGASYEQFF. CDR3 bases: TGTGCCAGCAGCCAAGTTCGGGCAGGTGCTAGCTATGAGCAGTTCTTC.

J is TRBJ1-1 and V is TRBV11-2, with D perhaps TRBD1 (6 bases). The CDR3 sequence is 14 residues long. The germline gives CDR1 SGHAT, CDR2 FQNNGV. Between the trimmed V and J ends, which lost 5 bases and 4 bases, there was a span of 14 bases. The CDR3: CASSPGDTRTEAFF. The CDR3 DNA sequence: TGTGCCAGCAGCCCCGGGGACACCCGCACTGAAGCTTTCTTT.

The chain carries TRBV3-1 (or the pseudogene TRBV3-2) and TRBJ1-2; no firm D call. This CDR3 spans 13 amino acids. Germline CDR1 and CDR2: LGHDT and YNNKEL (reference sequence). Trimming cost V 0 bases and J 8 bases, with 10 bases left between them. CDR3 DNA sequence: TGTGCCAGCAGCCAAGACCGTCTAGTGGGCTACACCTTC. Its translation is CASSQDRLVGYTF.

V is TRBV2 and J is TRBJ1-3; 7 positions match TRBD1. The junction had 5 bases not matched to a gene; V was cut back by 5 bases and J by 1 base. Looked up from germline, CDR1 is SNHLY and CDR2 is FYNNEI. The CDR3 loop spans 15 amino acids. CDR3 protein: CASSPTGSSGNTIYF. The CDR3 DNA sequence: TGTGCCAGCAGTCCGACAGGGTCATCTGGAAACACCATATATTTT.

CDR3 sequence (DNA): TGTGCCAGCAGCGTAGATCGTGGGACAGGGGGCTACACCTTC. Translating it yields CASSVDRGTGGYTF. V gene TRBV9 combines with J gene TRBJ1-2, with 9 bases aligning to TRBD1. Unmatched junction bases numbered 5, after V lost 0 bases and J lost 8 bases. The CDR3 is made up of 14 amino acids. Looked up from germline, CDR1 is SGDLS and CDR2 is YYNGEE.

J is TRBJ2-2 and V is TRBV6-1; TRBD1 is a possible D gene (5 bases). Germline V gene data show CDR1 as MNHNS and CDR2 as SASEGT. CDR3 length equals 15 residues. Deletions cut 1 base from V and 5 bases from J, with 11 bases between. The CDR3 sequence: CASSEDSTATGELFF. CDR3 coding DNA: TGTGCCAGCAGTGAAGATTCGACAGCTACCGGGGAGCTGTTTTTT.

The chain carries TRBV12-2 and TRBJ1-6. TRBV12-2 is flagged as a pseudogene. The CDR3 runs 15 residues. CDR3 nucleotide sequence: TGTGCAAGTCGCTTGAGGAGCTACGATAATTCACCCCTCCACTTT. Encoded protein: CASRLRSYDNSPLHF.